This T cell receptor beta chain was recorded in a study of blood T cell repertoires in COVID-19. Study as a whole: PBMCs, B-cell-depleted T cells, or T cells were the source of the cDNA or gDNA that made up the material.

This clone was detected only once. As originally analysed: Estimated nucleated cell counts came from reference gene primer amplification. The method was immunoSEQ multiplex PCR; TCRdb's version includes in-frame clones alone and lacks a portion of them. V, J and clone size reflect that table, while D and trimming were determined from the DNA. The sample holds 200,000 to 250,000 clones, less than 85% seen once. Germline CDR1 reads SGHNT; CDR2 reads YYREEE (reference sequence). V lost 6 bases, J lost 6 bases, and 15 bases lay in between. The CDR3 length is 13 residues. This TCR came from a woman at least 80 years old with acute or convalescent COVID-19. J is TRBJ1-2 and V is TRBV5-4; D call uncertain. The sequenced sample consisted of peripheral blood. This CDR3 is CASTIGVGDGYTF. CDR3 DNA sequence: TGTGCCAGCACAATCGGGGTTGGCGATGGCTACACCTTC.